The clone carrying this T cell receptor beta chain was counted a single time. Germline V CDR1 and CDR2: LNHNV, YYDKDF (reference sequence). This CDR3 is built from 15 residues. V shed 2 bases and J shed 4 bases, with 14 bases lying between them. TCRdb used MiXCR to reprocess the 5' RACE reads, holding one entry per CDR3 protein. The table has about 9,100 distinct CDR3 sequences, roughly 60% seen once. The specimen was tumor-infiltrating memory CD4+ T cells sorted from the breast tumor. Subset noted: memory CD4+ T cells, CD4+CD45RO+CD25-. J is TRBJ1-2 and V is TRBV15, with a weak D call TRBD1 (5 bases). The clonotype originates from a female donor with breast cancer. The DNA of the CDR3 is TGTGCCACCAGCAGATCGCCGGGACCTCCCTATGGCTACACCTTC. Amino acid sequence: CATSRSPGPPYGYTF.